This T cell receptor (beta chain) came from a study of blood T cell repertoires in COVID-19. Looking at the study overall: COVID-19 samples from acute and convalescent phases originated in the United States, Italy and Spain. Sources were T cells, B-cell-depleted T cells, or PBMCs; the material itself was cDNA or gDNA.

Trimming shortened V by 8 bases and J by 1 base, and 5 bases separated the two germline ends. In germline, CDR1 is WSHSY, CDR2 SAAADI. The CDR3 runs 11 residues. How the authors handled the data: By means of reference gene primer amplification, nucleated cell counts were estimated. Profiled with immunoSEQ multiplex PCR; TCRdb holds only in-frame clones, not every one. Clonal size and the V and J genes are those of that table, whereas D and trimming came from the DNA. Here the sample spans some 200,000 clones, around 81% being singletons. This TCR derives from a woman in her fifties or sixties with acute or convalescent COVID-19. The chain uses TRBV10-2 and TRBJ2-5; no reliable D call. The sample was peripheral blood. Here the CDR3 DNA reads TGCGCCAGCCGAGGCCAAGAGACCCAGTACTTC. This sequence encodes CASRGQETQYF.